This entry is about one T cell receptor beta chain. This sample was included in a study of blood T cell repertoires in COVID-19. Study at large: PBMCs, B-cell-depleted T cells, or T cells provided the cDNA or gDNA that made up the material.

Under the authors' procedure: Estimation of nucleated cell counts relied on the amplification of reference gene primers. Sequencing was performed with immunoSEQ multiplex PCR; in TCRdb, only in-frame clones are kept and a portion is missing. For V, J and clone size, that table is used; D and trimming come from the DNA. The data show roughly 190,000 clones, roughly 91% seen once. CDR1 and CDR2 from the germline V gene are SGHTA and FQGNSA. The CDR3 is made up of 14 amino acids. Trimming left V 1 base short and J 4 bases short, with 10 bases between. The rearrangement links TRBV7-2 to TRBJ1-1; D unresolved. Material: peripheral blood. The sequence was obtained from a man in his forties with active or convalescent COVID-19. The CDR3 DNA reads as TGTGCCAGCAGCTTAGGACCCAGGCCCACTGAAGCTTTCTTT. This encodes CASSLGPRPTEAFF.